A single sample is the source of the 20 T cell receptor beta chains below, sequenced in a study of neurological immune-mediated disorders. TCRdb re-analysed the 5' RACE reads in MiXCR, keeping a single row per CDR3 protein. The data hold roughly 50,000 distinct CDR3 sequences, with around 16% observed a single time. The specimen was PBMCs. Receptor source: a man in his 60s in good health.

This clonotype was seen repeatedly, ten times or more. The chain links TRBV3-1 to TRBJ2-7, with no clear D. Between the trimmed V and J ends, which lost 1 base and 6 bases, there was a span of 16 bases. The CDR3 consists of 15 residues. Germline V gene data show CDR1 as LGHDT and CDR2 as YNNKEL (reference sequence). This CDR3 reads CASSQGRSPQSEQYF. The CDR3 DNA sequence: TGTGCCAGCAGCCAAGGGCGGAGTCCCCAGTCCGAGCAGTACTTC.

This clonotype was counted many times. The rearrangement joins TRBV5-1 to TRBJ2-7; TRBD2 aligns across 7 bases. Germline V CDR1 and CDR2: SGHRS, YFSETQ. The CDR3 is 14 residues long. Germline trimming cut 1 base from V and 3 bases from J; bases unmatched to any gene: 4. The DNA of the CDR3 is TGCGCCAGCAGCTTGAGCAGGGAGGGCTACGAGCAGTACTTC. Protein product: CASSLSREGYEQYF.

This chain uses TRBV5-6 with TRBJ1-1; D remains unclear. The CDR3 has 13 amino acids. CDR1 is SGHDT, CDR2 YYEEEE, per germline. V gave up 2 bases and J gave up 3 bases, with 8 bases separating them. The CDR3 region has the DNA TGTGCCAGCAGCTTTGGTAGGGACACTGAAGCTTTCTTT. Encoded protein: CASSFGRDTEAFF. The full variable domain, its missing parts supplied by reference TRBV5-6 and TRBJ1-1, is DAGVTQSPTHLIKTRGQQVTLRCSPKSGHDTVSWYQQALGQGPQFIFQYYEEEERQRGNFPDRFSGHQFPNYSSELNVNALLLGDSALYLCASSFGRDTEAFFGQGTRLTVV.

At least ten counts were recorded for this clonotype. This chain uses TRBV12-3 or TRBV12-4 with TRBJ1-3; no definite D call. The CDR3 extends over 11 amino acids. Trimming cost V 3 bases and J 3 bases, with 0 bases left between them. This CDR3 reads CASSFGNTIYF. CDR3 nucleotide sequence: TGTGCCAGCAGTTTTGGAAACACCATATATTTT.

This clonotype was recorded many times. The gene calls are TRBV6-5 and TRBJ2-7; a possible D gene is TRBD2 (6 bases). In germline, CDR1 is MNHEY, CDR2 SVGAGI. V lost 2 bases to trimming and J lost 6 bases, with 11 bases between them. This CDR3 is built from 13 residues. In DNA, the CDR3 is TGTGCCAGCAGTTACATCGGGGGTACCGAGCAGTACTTC. It codes for CASSYIGGTEQYF.

This clonotype came up many times. The rearrangement uses TRBV7-2 and TRBJ2-1; 8 bases map to TRBD2. This CDR3 has 15 residues. CDR1 and CDR2 (germline): SGHTA, FQGNSA. V shed 11 bases, J shed 6 bases, and the junction held 15 bases outside the gene matches. This CDR3 is CAVPRGAGAVNEQFF. DNA of the CDR3: TGTGCCGTCCCTCGGGGAGCGGGAGCGGTCAATGAGCAGTTCTTC.

This clonotype has ten or more counts. The DNA for the CDR3 is TGCGCCAGCAGCTCCCTAACCGGGGAGCTGTTTTTT. This gives the protein CASSSLTGELFF. The chain employs TRBV5-1 and TRBJ2-2, with D uncertain. CDR1 and CDR2 from the germline V gene are SGHRS and YFSETQ. The CDR3 extends over 12 amino acids. Deletions cut 3 bases from V and 5 bases from J, with 5 bases between. The full variable domain, with the rest looked up from reference TRBV5-1 and TRBJ2-2, is KAGVTQTPRYLIKTRGQQVTLSCSPISGHRSVSWYQQTPGQGLQFLFEYFSETQRNKGNFPGRFSGRQFSNSRSEMNVSTLELGDSALYLCASSSLTGELFFGEGSRLTVL.

In its sample, this clonotype was seen many times. The rearrangement uses TRBV20-1 and TRBJ1-5; D remains ambiguous. V lost 7 bases to trimming and J lost 5 bases, with 15 bases between them. Germline V gene lookup returns CDR1 DFQATT and CDR2 SNEGSKA (reference sequence). This CDR3 has 13 amino acids. Written as DNA, the CDR3 is TGCAGTGTCGGGGTGGGCTGGGATCAGCCCCAGCATTTT. The encoded protein is CSVGVGWDQPQHF.

Of note for this clonotype: Its ends do not fully match the called genes, so a read error is possible. The chain links TRBV20-1 to TRBJ2-7; 9 bases agree with TRBD1. Germline-derived CDR1 and CDR2 are DFQATT and SNEGSKA (reference sequence). The CDR3 consists of 15 residues. CDR3 nucleotides: TGCAGTACTAGAGATCCTGGGACAGGGACCTACGAGCAGTACTTC. Amino acid sequence: CSTRDPGTGTYEQYF.

This clonotype was seen repeatedly, ten times or more. The V and J genes are TRBV10-3 and TRBJ2-3; 9 bases are a match to TRBD2. Germline V gene lookup returns CDR1 ENHRY and CDR2 SYGVKD. The CDR3 totals 15 residues. J lost 5 bases, V lost 0 bases, and 3 bases had no gene match. The CDR3 protein is CAISESLAGVDTQYF. CDR3 DNA sequence: TGTGCCATCAGTGAGTCGTTAGCGGGGGTAGATACGCAGTATTTT.

The V gene is TRBV11-3, the J gene TRBJ2-3; D might be TRBD1 or TRBD2, each matching 5 bases. The CDR3 is 15 amino acids. Germline values: CDR1 SGHNT, CDR2 YENEEA. V was pared by 3 bases and J by 3 bases, with 13 bases between. Here the CDR3 DNA reads TGTGCCAGCAGCTTCCGGGACGGTGCAACAGATACGCAGTATTTT. Its protein is CASSFRDGATDTQYF.

This clonotype occurred many times. This chain links TRBV7-2 with TRBJ2-1; 7 bases match TRBD1. The CDR3 is made up of 14 amino acids. Germline CDR1 is SGHTA and CDR2 is FQGNSA. J gave up 4 bases and V 1 base, and 1 base lay outside the gene matches. The CDR3 reads CASSLEGAYNEQFF. CDR3 bases: TGTGCCAGCAGCTTAGAGGGGGCTTACAATGAGCAGTTCTTC.

Ten or more counts support this clonotype. The gene calls are TRBV5-1 and TRBJ1-5; D unresolved. There are 15 residues in the CDR3. From germline, CDR1 is SGHRS and CDR2 YFSETQ. V was pared by 0 bases and J by 0 bases, with 7 bases between. The CDR3 nucleotides are TGCGCCAGCAGCTTGGATGGGGATAGCAATCAGCCCCAGCATTTT. Its translation: CASSLDGDSNQPQHF.

This clonotype was seen at least ten times. V usage is TRBV5-6 and J usage is TRBJ1-3; D gene ambiguous. Looked up from germline, CDR1 is SGHDT and CDR2 is YYEEEE. Trimming took 2 bases from V and 2 from J, leaving 11 bases between them. The CDR3 loop spans 15 amino acids. CDR3 amino acids: CASSFGGVTGNTIYF. The DNA for the CDR3 is TGTGCCAGCAGCTTCGGCGGGGTTACTGGAAACACCATATATTTT.

This clonotype has a count of ten or more. The chain couples TRBV7-9 to TRBJ2-7; D possibly corresponds to TRBD2 (6 bases). V lost 5 bases and J 4 bases, leaving 15 bases between the germline ends. CDR1 is SEHNR, CDR2 FQNEAQ, per germline (reference sequence). The CDR3 sequence is 14 residues long. The CDR3 DNA reads as TGTGCCAGCAGCCCGGCCGGGAGAGGATACGAGCAGTACTTC. Translated, it gives CASSPAGRGYEQYF.

This clonotype has a count of ten or more. CDR3 nucleotide sequence: TGTGCCAGCAGTTTAGTCGCCGGGACAGTCTATGGCTACACCTTC. Amino acid sequence: CASSLVAGTVYGYTF. The gene calls are TRBV28 and TRBJ1-2, with 7 bases fitting TRBD1. The CDR3 length is 15 residues. CDR1 MDHEN and CDR2 SYDVKM come from the germline V gene. The V and J ends lost 2 bases and 4 bases, in that order; junction bases with no gene match: 7.

This chain links TRBV7-2 with TRBJ2-7, with unresolved D. V lost 8 bases and J lost 7, with 15 bases in between. The CDR3 contains 12 residues. Germline loops: CDR1 SGHTA, CDR2 FQGNSA. The CDR3 loop is CASPRGLEEQYF. The CDR3, as DNA: TGTGCCAGCCCGAGAGGTCTCGAGGAGCAGTACTTC.

This chain links TRBV28 with TRBJ2-5; TRBD2 matches at 8 bases. There are 14 residues in the CDR3. Germline assignment: CDR1 MDHEN and CDR2 SYDVKM. Trimming cost V 6 bases and J 7 bases; bases outside gene matches: 10. CDR3 nucleotides: TGTGCCAGCAGATCGGGCGCCGGGGGGGTGACCCAGTACTTC. It encodes CASRSGAGGVTQYF. The complete variable domain, with remaining parts taken from reference TRBV28 and TRBJ2-5, reads DVKVTQSSRYLVKRTGEKVFLECVQDMDHENMFWYRQDPGLGLRLIYFSYDVKMKEKGDIPEGYSVSREKKERFSLILESASTNQTSMYLCASRSGAGGVTQYFGPGTRLLVL.

This clonotype occurred many times. The chain uses TRBV6-5 and TRBJ2-3; the match to TRBD2 covers 12 bases. Germline V gene lookup returns CDR1 MNHEY and CDR2 SVGAGI. Germline trimming cut 6 bases from V and 7 bases from J; bases unmatched to any gene: 8. The CDR3 consists of 15 residues. The CDR3 loop is CASSLAGGPLNTQYF. CDR3 DNA: TGTGCCAGCAGCCTAGCGGGAGGGCCGTTAAATACGCAGTATTTT.

Notes on this clonotype: Mismatch with germline at one junction end may stem from a read error. CDR3 sequence (DNA): TGCAGTGCTAATTCTAGGGGAGGGGAAAGCAAAGATACGCAGTATTTT. Translation gives CSANSRGGESKDTQYF. The rearrangement links TRBV20-1 to TRBJ2-3; 7 positions agree with TRBD2. The germline V gene has CDR1 DFQATT and CDR2 SNEGSKA (reference sequence). The CDR3 covers 16 residues.